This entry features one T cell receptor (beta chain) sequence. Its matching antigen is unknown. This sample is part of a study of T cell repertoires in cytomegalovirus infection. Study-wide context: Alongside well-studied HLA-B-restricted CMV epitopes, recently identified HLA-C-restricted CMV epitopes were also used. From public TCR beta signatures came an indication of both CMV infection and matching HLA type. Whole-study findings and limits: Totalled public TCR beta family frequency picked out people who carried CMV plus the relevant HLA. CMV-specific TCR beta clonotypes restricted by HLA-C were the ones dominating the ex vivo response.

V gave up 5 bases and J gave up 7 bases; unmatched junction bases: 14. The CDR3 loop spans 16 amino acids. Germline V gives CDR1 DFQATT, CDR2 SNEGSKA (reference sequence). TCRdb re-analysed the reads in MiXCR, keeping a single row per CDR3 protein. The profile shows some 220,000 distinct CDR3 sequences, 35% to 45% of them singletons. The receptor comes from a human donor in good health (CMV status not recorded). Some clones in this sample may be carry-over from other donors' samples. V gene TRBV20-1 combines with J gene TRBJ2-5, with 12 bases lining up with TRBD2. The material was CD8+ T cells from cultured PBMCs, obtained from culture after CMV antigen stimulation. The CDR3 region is CSAEGRLAGAKVTQYF. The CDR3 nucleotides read TGCAGTGCTGAGGGGCGACTAGCGGGAGCAAAGGTGACCCAGTACTTC.